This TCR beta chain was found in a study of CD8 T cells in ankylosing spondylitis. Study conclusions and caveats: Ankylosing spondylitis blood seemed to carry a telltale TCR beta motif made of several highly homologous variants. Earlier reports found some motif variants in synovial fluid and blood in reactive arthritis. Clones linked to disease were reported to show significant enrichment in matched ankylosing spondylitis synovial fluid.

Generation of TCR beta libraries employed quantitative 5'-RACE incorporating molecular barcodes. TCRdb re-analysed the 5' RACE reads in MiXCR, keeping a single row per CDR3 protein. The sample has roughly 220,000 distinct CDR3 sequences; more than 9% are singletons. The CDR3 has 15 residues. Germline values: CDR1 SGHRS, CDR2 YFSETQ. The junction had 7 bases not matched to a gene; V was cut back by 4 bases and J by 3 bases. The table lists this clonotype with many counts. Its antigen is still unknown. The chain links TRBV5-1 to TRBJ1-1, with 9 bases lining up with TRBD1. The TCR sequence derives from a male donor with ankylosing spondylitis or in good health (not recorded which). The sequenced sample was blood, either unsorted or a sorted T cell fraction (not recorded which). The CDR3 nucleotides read TGCGCCAGCAGCACCACAGGGGGCGGATACACTGAAGCTTTCTTT. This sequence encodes CASSTTGGGYTEAFF.